Following are 27 T cell receptor beta chains from one sample sequenced in a study of T cell responses to AZD1222 COVID-19 vaccine. Libraries were prepared by immunoSEQ multiplex PCR; TCRdb keeps only in-frame clonotypes and omits some of them. Altogether approximately 100,000 clones are present, about 90% being singletons, with the ten largest covering about 15%. Sequenced here: peripheral blood, sampled on day 0 of AZD1222 vaccination. The source of these receptors is an adult in good health.

The rearrangement links TRBV5-4 to TRBJ2-2; 15 nucleotides align to TRBD2. Germline V gene lookup returns CDR1 SGHNT and CDR2 YYREEE (reference sequence). The V and J ends lost 4 bases and 5 bases, in that order; junction bases with no gene match: 6. The CDR3 runs to 17 residues. DNA for the CDR3: TGTGCCAGCAGCCGGACTAGCGGGAGGGAGGGGACCGGGGAGCTGTTTTTT. This encodes CASSRTSGREGTGELFF.

CDR3 sequence reads: CASSLNRVGGYTF. CDR3 nucleotides: TGTGCCAGCAGTTTAAATCGGGTGGGGGGCTACACCTTC. V usage is TRBV12-3 or TRBV12-4 and J usage is TRBJ1-2; D gene uncertain. CDR3 length: 13 residues. Trimming left V 2 bases short and J 8 bases short, with 12 bases between.

The chain carries TRBV2 and TRBJ2-3; a weak D match, TRBD1 (6 bases). Germline CDR1 and CDR2: SNHLY and FYNNEI. The V gene lost 5 bases and the J gene lost 0 bases, with 12 bases spanning the gap. The CDR3 totals 15 residues. In DNA, the CDR3 is TGTGCCAGCAGTCCTCAGGGGATTAGCACAGATACGCAGTATTTT. This translates into CASSPQGISTDTQYF.

The rearrangement links TRBV6-1 to TRBJ1-2; D not resolved. Germline loops: CDR1 MNHNS, CDR2 SASEGT. The CDR3 is made up of 13 amino acids. The ends were cut back, 3 bases at V and 6 bases at J, with 11 bases in the middle. As DNA, the CDR3 is TGTGCCAGCAGTGAGCGACCCAAAGATGGCTACACCTTC. Translated: CASSERPKDGYTF.

The gene calls are TRBV3-1 (or the pseudogene TRBV3-2) and TRBJ1-5; D is unclear. The CDR3 has 13 residues. The germline V and J ends were trimmed by 1 base and 1 base, with 2 bases remaining between them. Germline CDR1 is LGHDT and CDR2 is YNNKEL (reference sequence). CDR3 loop: CASSQASNQPQHF. The CDR3 bases are TGTGCCAGCAGCCAAGCCAGCAATCAGCCCCAGCATTTT.

A single count supports this clone. The chain has TRBV11-2 and TRBJ2-4; tentatively, D is TRBD1 or TRBD2 (5 bases each). CDR3 size: 15 residues. From germline, CDR1 is SGHAT and CDR2 FQNNGV. V was shortened by 5 bases and J by 8 bases, with 19 bases between the two germline ends. Here the CDR3 reads CASSSFGDGQDIQYF. The CDR3 DNA reads TGTGCCAGCAGCAGTTTCGGGGACGGCCAGGACATTCAGTACTTC.

As DNA, the CDR3 is TGCGCCAGCAGCTTGGGTGCCGCCGGGGGGTCCTACGAGCAGTACTTC. It is translated as CASSLGAAGGSYEQYF. The chain employs TRBV5-1 and TRBJ2-7; TRBD2 matches 7 bases. Per germline, CDR1 SGHRS and CDR2 YFSETQ. This CDR3 region has 16 residues. After removal of 0 bases from V and 1 base from J, the junction contained 7 bases not matched to a gene. The full variable domain, in which reference TRBV5-1 and TRBJ2-7 provide the parts outside the CDR3, is KAGVTQTPRYLIKTRGQQVTLSCSPISGHRSVSWYQQTPGQGLQFLFEYFSETQRNKGNFPGRFSGRQFSNSRSEMNVSTLELGDSALYLCASSLGAAGGSYEQYFGPGTRLTVT.

The V and J genes are TRBV4-2 and TRBJ2-2, with a weak D call TRBD1 (6 bases). This CDR3 region has 17 residues. Germline lookup yields CDR1 LGHNA and CDR2 YNFKEQ. The V end lost 1 base, the J end lost 4 bases, and 16 bases lay between the germline ends. The CDR3 reads CASSQGHSGALTGELFF. The DNA of the CDR3 is TGTGCCAGCAGCCAAGGTCACTCAGGGGCGCTCACCGGGGAGCTGTTTTTT.

J is TRBJ2-1 and V is TRBV7-7; 7 bases map to TRBD2. V lost 1 base to trimming and J lost 5 bases; unmatched junction nucleotides: 5. The CDR3 length is 15 residues. The germline gives CDR1 SSHAT, CDR2 FNYEAQ (reference sequence). CDR3 loop: CASSLGLAADNEQFF. CDR3 sequence (DNA): TGTGCCAGCAGCTTAGGGCTAGCGGCAGACAATGAGCAGTTCTTC.

This clone was detected once. The chain employs TRBV7-9 and TRBJ1-1; 7 bases line up with TRBD1. The CDR3 spans 17 residues. CDR1 and CDR2 (germline): SEHNR, FQNEAQ (reference sequence). The trim removed 0 bases at V and 6 bases at J, leaving 13 bases unmatched. CDR3 nucleotides: TGTGCCAGCAGCTTAGCCAACCTCTTACAGGGGAGGGCTGAAGCTTTCTTT. Its translation: CASSLANLLQGRAEAFF.

The chain combines TRBV7-6 with TRBJ1-1; D not resolved. V was shortened by 5 bases and J by 4 bases, with 11 bases between the two germline ends. Germline V gives CDR1 SGHVS, CDR2 FNYEAQ. The length of the CDR3 is 13 residues. CDR3 loop: CASSRSEGTEAFF. In DNA, the CDR3 is TGTGCCAGCAGCCGTTCCGAAGGCACTGAAGCTTTCTTT.

The CDR3 is CASTGGGPYTF. The CDR3 nucleotides read TGTGCCAGCACAGGGGGGGGTCCCTACACCTTC. The V gene is TRBV12-3 or TRBV12-4, the J gene TRBJ1-2, with 7 bases aligning to TRBD1. The CDR3 covers 11 residues. Losses at the gene ends were 7 bases for V and 10 bases for J; bases not matched to a gene: 6.

The chain's CDR3 is CASSRWLRATGELFF. In DNA, the CDR3 is TGTGCCAGCAGCCGTTGGCTACGAGCCACCGGGGAGCTGTTTTTT. This chain uses TRBV7-2 with TRBJ2-2; D gene ambiguous. V was pared by 5 bases and J by 4 bases, with 14 bases between. Germline assignment: CDR1 SGHTA and CDR2 FQGNSA. The CDR3 length is 15 residues.

This rearrangement joins TRBV11-2 to TRBJ1-4, with D perhaps TRBD1 (6 bases). The CDR3 is 16 residues long. V was shortened by 5 bases and J by 5 bases, with 18 bases between the two germline ends. Germline CDR1 is SGHAT and CDR2 is FQNNGV. CDR3: CASSPRGGVGNEKLFF. The DNA for the CDR3 is TGTGCCAGCAGCCCTAGAGGGGGAGTTGGAAATGAAAAACTGTTTTTT.

The rearrangement uses TRBV2 and TRBJ2-7, with D tentatively TRBD1 (6 bases). This CDR3 has 14 amino acids. Germline CDR1 reads SNHLY; CDR2 reads FYNNEI. Trimming stripped 5 bases from V and 9 bases from J, with 20 bases between. The CDR3 here is CASSQDGGPRGQYF. CDR3 nucleotides: TGTGCCAGCAGTCAAGACGGAGGCCCCAGGGGGCAGTACTTC.

This clone was detected a few times. The gene calls are TRBV7-8 and TRBJ1-5; D is unresolved. The CDR3 covers 14 residues. The V gene lost 1 base and the J gene lost 3 bases, with 7 bases spanning the gap. CDR1 SGHVS and CDR2 FQNEAQ come from the germline V gene. The CDR3 DNA reads as TGTGCCAGCAGCTTAGTAGGGAACAATCAGCCCCAGCATTTT. Amino acids: CASSLVGNNQPQHF.

V and J are TRBV28 and TRBJ1-5; the D gene is possibly TRBD1 (6 bases). The CDR3 runs 15 residues. The V gene's germline CDR1 is MDHEN and CDR2 SYDVKM. The germline V and J ends were trimmed by 6 bases and 6 bases, with 18 bases remaining between them. This CDR3 reads CASRRPTGAGQPQHF. In nucleotides, the CDR3 is TGTGCCAGCAGACGCCCGACAGGCGCGGGTCAGCCCCAGCATTTT.

This rearrangement joins TRBV11-2 to TRBJ1-4, with D hard to call. The ends were cut back, 6 bases at V and 1 base at J, with 3 bases in the middle. From germline, CDR1 is SGHAT and CDR2 FQNNGV. There are 12 residues in the CDR3. The CDR3 region has the DNA TGTGCCAGCAGGAAAACTAATGAAAAACTGTTTTTT. It translates to CASRKTNEKLFF.

The rearrangement joins TRBV6-5 to TRBJ2-2; a possible D gene is TRBD1 (6 bases). This CDR3 comprises 14 residues. V was shortened by 6 bases and J by 1 base, with 9 bases between the two germline ends. The germline gives CDR1 MNHEY, CDR2 SVGAGI. Here the CDR3 reads CASSRDMNTGELFF. CDR3 bases: TGTGCCAGCAGCCGGGACATGAACACCGGGGAGCTGTTTTTT.

This clone was picked up one time. This chain joins TRBV7-8 and TRBJ2-7, with TRBD1 matching 7 bases. J was trimmed by 5 bases and V by 5 bases; bases with no gene match: 15. Germline V CDR1 and CDR2: SGHVS, FQNEAQ. This CDR3 contains 16 residues. The CDR3 DNA reads TGTGCCAGCAGCACCCGACAGGGAAGGGTCGTCAACGAGCAGTACTTC. This codes for CASSTRQGRVVNEQYF.

Comments on this clone: Other DNA sequences in this sample translate to the same CDR3. The chain is built from TRBV5-1 and TRBJ1-4, with TRBD1 as a possible D gene (5 bases). The CDR3 length is 14 residues. Per germline, CDR1 SGHRS and CDR2 YFSETQ. V was cut by 2 bases and J by 5 bases, with 10 bases left in between. In DNA form, the CDR3 reads TGCGCCAGCAGCTTAGGGGAGACCAATGAAAAACTGTTTTTT. This codes for CASSLGETNEKLFF.

The V call is TRBV5-6, the J call TRBJ1-6; TRBD1 agrees at 10 bases. The CDR3 spans 16 residues. Germline V gene sequence: CDR1 SGHDT, CDR2 YYEEEE. J was trimmed by 9 bases and V by 4 bases; bases with no gene match: 10. CDR3 protein: CASSQTGQGGASPLHF. The DNA for the CDR3 is TGTGCCAGCAGCCAGACCGGACAGGGGGGTGCTTCACCCCTCCACTTT.

The CDR3 bases are TGTGCCAGCAGCTTCGGGGCCAATGAAAAACTGTTTTTT. It is translated as CASSFGANEKLFF. The chain combines TRBV11-3 with TRBJ1-4; maybe TRBD1 (5 bases). The CDR3 is 13 residues long. Per the germline V gene, CDR1 is SGHNT and CDR2 is YENEEA. V was shortened by 3 bases and J by 5 bases, with 7 bases between the two germline ends.

The V gene is TRBV29-1, the J gene TRBJ2-1; D gene unclear. The germline V and J ends were trimmed by 6 bases and 7 bases, with 13 bases remaining between them. The CDR3 loop spans 12 amino acids. Germline lookup yields CDR1 SQVTM and CDR2 ANQGSEA. In nucleotides, the CDR3 is TGCAGCGTGCGACCGCAGACGAATGAGCAGTTCTTC. Its translation: CSVRPQTNEQFF.

The J gene is TRBJ2-7, the V gene TRBV5-1; no firm D call. Between the trimmed V and J ends, which lost 4 bases and 3 bases, there was a span of 8 bases. The CDR3 is 12 amino acids. CDR1 SGHRS and CDR2 YFSETQ come from the germline V gene. The CDR3 loop is CASSLSFYEQYF. The CDR3 DNA is TGCGCCAGCAGCCTCTCTTTCTACGAGCAGTACTTC. The full variable domain, completed using reference TRBV5-1 and TRBJ2-7, is KAGVTQTPRYLIKTRGQQVTLSCSPISGHRSVSWYQQTPGQGLQFLFEYFSETQRNKGNFPGRFSGRQFSNSRSEMNVSTLELGDSALYLCASSLSFYEQYFGPGTRLTVT.

This clone was observed a handful of times. CDR3 nucleotides: TGTGCCAGCAGCTGGTGGGGGGTGTACGAGCAGTACTTC. Amino acid sequence: CASSWWGVYEQYF. The chain has TRBV5-6 and TRBJ2-7; weak D call: TRBD2 (6 bases). Germline V gene data show CDR1 as SGHDT and CDR2 as YYEEEE. The CDR3 is made up of 13 amino acids. Between the trimmed V and J ends, which lost 3 bases and 4 bases, there was a span of 11 bases.

V is TRBV9 and J is TRBJ2-7; D not resolved. The CDR3 spans 13 residues. Germline-derived CDR1 and CDR2 are SGDLS and YYNGEE. The germline V and J ends were trimmed by 0 bases and 9 bases, with 13 bases remaining between them. The CDR3 coding sequence is TGTGCCAGCAGCGTAGACCCAGGAATAGTGCAGTACTTC. Translated: CASSVDPGIVQYF.